This note documents a single TCR beta chain sequence. Its antigen remains unidentified. TCRbeta libraries averaged about 40,773 productive templates per sample. Assay used: immunoSEQ multiplex PCR; TCRdb lists only in-frame clones, some missing. The repertoire holds around 17,000 clones, with roughly 81% as singletons. This sample was taken from a study of STAT3 mutations in large granular lymphocyte leukemia. Whole-study results and caveats: In T-cell large granular lymphocyte leukemia, about half of patients showed multiple immunodominant subclonotypes.

CDR3 length: 10 amino acids. Germline CDR1 and CDR2: MNHNS and SASEGT. V lost 6 bases, J lost 4 bases, and 4 bases lay in between. The chain employs TRBV6-1 and TRBJ2-7; no firm D call. This TCR was sampled from a man aged 50 to 59 with T-cell large granular lymphocyte leukemia. Some clones in this sample may be carry-over from other donors' samples. The source material was peripheral blood mononuclear cells. The DNA of the CDR3 is TGTGCCAGCAGCTATTACGAGCAGTACTTC. Its translation is CASSYYEQYF.